The 17 T cell receptor beta chains below were found in one sample sequenced in a study of blood T cells in healthy people across ages. The use of a sample-barcoded 5' primer and a J-beta primer mix characterized a second PCR of about 7 to 12 cycles. Each CDR3 protein gets one entry after TCRdb re-called the 5' RACE reads with MiXCR. Among around 1,100,000 distinct CDR3 sequences listed, about two fifths were seen once. Sequencing was carried out using blood. The receptors come from a man younger than 35 in good health.

The V gene is TRBV6-6, the J gene TRBJ1-2; 7 bases align to TRBD1. The CDR3 is made up of 15 amino acids. CDR1 is MNHNY and CDR2 is SVGAGI in the germline V gene (reference sequence). V trimming: 5 bases; J trimming: 8 bases; junction bases outside the gene matches: 14. The CDR3 loop is CASSQKATRGQGYTF. Written as DNA, the CDR3 is TGTGCCAGCAGTCAGAAGGCCACACGGGGACAGGGCTACACCTTC.

The rearrangement links TRBV6-2 or TRBV6-3 to TRBJ1-1, with TRBD1 as a possible D gene (6 bases). Trimming removed 6 bases at V and 4 bases at J, with 18 bases between. The CDR3 is 15 amino acids. Germline V lookup: CDR1 MNHEY, CDR2 SVGEGT. The CDR3 DNA reads TGTGCCAGCAGCGAAATTCCGGGACATCTCACTGAAGCTTTCTTT. This sequence encodes CASSEIPGHLTEAFF.

This clonotype was seen only a few times. The rearrangement uses TRBV2 and TRBJ2-7; D is unresolved. Trimming removed 11 bases from V and 3 bases from J, with 14 bases in between. The CDR3 covers 12 residues. Germline CDR1 and CDR2: SNHLY and FYNNEI. The DNA of the CDR3 is TGTGCCTCTTACCGGTCTCTCTACGAGCAGTACTTC. It encodes CASYRSLYEQYF.

This clonotype was counted a few times. The chain uses TRBV20-1 and TRBJ2-3, with unresolved D. Trimming took 3 bases from V and 2 from J, leaving 9 bases between them. Germline CDR1 is DFQATT and CDR2 is SNEGSKA (reference sequence). This CDR3 has 13 amino acids. The CDR3 is CSARSFSTDTQYF. CDR3 coding DNA: TGCAGTGCTAGGTCTTTCTCCACAGATACGCAGTATTTT.

Only one count was recorded for this clonotype. The chain employs TRBV3-1 and TRBJ2-3; D is perhaps TRBD1 or TRBD2 (6 bases each). CDR3 length: 16 residues. V lost 4 bases and J lost 1, with 15 bases in between. Germline V gene data show CDR1 as LGHDT and CDR2 as YNNKEL (reference sequence). This CDR3 is CASSPRGGRGTDTQYF. In DNA form, the CDR3 reads TGTGCCAGCAGCCCTCGTGGGGGGCGGGGCACAGATACGCAGTATTTT.

The rearrangement links TRBV3-1 to TRBJ2-7, with 11 bases that match TRBD2. Germline CDR1 and CDR2: LGHDT and YNNKEL (reference sequence). With 1 base clipped from V and 7 bases from J, the junction kept 6 bases outside the gene matches. The CDR3 sequence is 15 residues long. The CDR3 DNA reads as TGTGCCAGCAGCCAAGTAGCGGGGGGGCTCAATGAGCAGTACTTC. It yields the protein CASSQVAGGLNEQYF.

The chain joins TRBV10-3 to TRBJ1-3; 9 bases are shared with TRBD1. V was pared by 4 bases and J by 4 bases, with 11 bases of the junction left unmatched. This CDR3 has 17 amino acids. CDR1 and CDR2 (germline): ENHRY, SYGVKD. The CDR3 bases are TGTGCCATCAGTGGAATCCGGGACAGGGCATCAGGAAACACCATATATTTT. Translation: CAISGIRDRASGNTIYF.

This clonotype was counted only a few times. The rearrangement uses TRBV29-1 and TRBJ2-7; TRBD2 might be the D (5 bases). Germline V gene data show CDR1 as SQVTM and CDR2 as ANQGSEA. The germline V and J ends were trimmed by 4 bases and 4 bases, with 14 bases remaining between them. The length of the CDR3 is 13 residues. CDR3 coding DNA: TGCAGCGTTGGACTACTCTGTATTTACGAGCAGTACTTC. Translated: CSVGLLCIYEQYF.

This sequence joins TRBV7-2 and TRBJ2-1; TRBD2 agrees at 8 bases. This CDR3 contains 15 residues. Germline V gene sequence: CDR1 SGHTA, CDR2 FQGNSA. Germline trimming cut 3 bases from V and 5 bases from J; bases unmatched to any gene: 6. The CDR3 bases are TGTGCCAGCAGCTTTTTAGCGGGGAGTCACAATGAGCAGTTCTTC. Its translation: CASSFLAGSHNEQFF.

A few counts support this clonotype. The CDR3 is CSASLTGENEQFF. CDR3 DNA sequence: TGCAGTGCTAGCCTGACAGGGGAAAATGAGCAGTTCTTC. The chain carries TRBV20-1 and TRBJ2-1; 8 nucleotides match TRBD1. CDR3 length: 13 amino acids. From germline, CDR1 is DFQATT and CDR2 SNEGSKA (reference sequence). V dropped 3 bases and J dropped 7; count of bases not matched to a gene: 5.

This clonotype has just a few counts. This chain joins TRBV6-2 or TRBV6-3 and TRBJ2-3; maybe TRBD1 (6 bases). The CDR3 length is 16 residues. Between the trimmed V and J ends, which lost 2 bases and 0 bases, there was a span of 12 bases. Germline-derived CDR1 and CDR2 are MNHEY and SVGEGT. DNA for the CDR3: TGTGCCAGCAGTTACGGTGCAGGGGCGAGCACAGATACGCAGTATTTT. It specifies CASSYGAGASTDTQYF.

This clonotype has more than one count but fewer than ten. This chain connects TRBV4-3 to TRBJ1-2; 8 nucleotides agree with TRBD1. CDR3 length equals 16 residues. Germline V gene data show CDR1 as LGHNA and CDR2 as YSLEER. V trimming: 0 bases; J trimming: 5 bases; junction bases outside the gene matches: 8. Here the CDR3 reads CASSQDPTGGRYGYTF. CDR3 sequence (DNA): TGCGCCAGCAGCCAAGATCCAACAGGGGGTAGATATGGCTACACCTTC.

The rearrangement joins TRBV15 to TRBJ1-1; D possibly corresponds to TRBD1 (5 bases). CDR3 size: 16 residues. Germline CDR1 LNHNV, CDR2 YYDKDF (reference sequence). Trimming removed 1 base at V and 6 bases at J, with 18 bases between. CDR3: CATSRGMGGMFAEAFF. In DNA, the CDR3 is TGTGCCACCAGCAGAGGAATGGGGGGTATGTTCGCTGAAGCTTTCTTT.

The CDR3 protein is CASSRRGEAKNIQYF. The CDR3 DNA reads as TGTGCCAGCAGTAGGAGGGGAGAGGCCAAAAACATTCAGTACTTC. The rearrangement joins TRBV28 to TRBJ2-4, with a tentative D call TRBD2 (6 bases). Germline loops: CDR1 MDHEN, CDR2 SYDVKM. The CDR3 runs to 15 residues. The V end was cut by 5 bases, the J end by 1 base, with 12 bases between. The variable domain in full, with the rest retrieved from reference TRBV28 and TRBJ2-4, is DVKVTQSSRYLVKRTGEKVFLECVQDMDHENMFWYRQDPGLGLRLIYFSYDVKMKEKGDIPEGYSVSREKKERFSLILESASTNQTSMYLCASSRRGEAKNIQYFGAGTRLSVL.

This chain joins TRBV5-6 and TRBJ2-7; a possible D gene is TRBD2 (7 bases). This CDR3 spans 14 amino acids. Trimming took 6 bases from V and 4 from J, leaving 17 bases between them. Looked up from germline, CDR1 is SGHDT and CDR2 is YYEEEE. The CDR3 DNA is TGTGCCAGCACAACGGGGGGCAACCCATACGAGCAGTACTTC. Encoded protein: CASTTGGNPYEQYF.

As concerns this clonotype: At one boundary the junction diverges from the germline segment, which might be a read error. V and J are TRBV9 and TRBJ2-3; TRBD2 matches at 12 bases. Germline V CDR1 and CDR2: SGDLS, YYNGEE. The length of the CDR3 is 15 residues. In DNA form, the CDR3 reads TGTGCCAGCAGCGGACTAGCGGGAGACACAGAGACGCAGTATTTT. Amino acid sequence: CASSGLAGDTETQYF.

The CDR3 spells CASSLVAQGGADTQYF. The DNA for the CDR3 is TGTGCCAGCAGCTTAGTCGCTCAGGGTGGCGCAGATACGCAGTATTTT. This chain uses TRBV7-2 with TRBJ2-3, with D maybe TRBD1 (5 bases). CDR1 and CDR2 (germline): SGHTA, FQGNSA. The CDR3 length is 16 residues. The V and J ends lost 1 base and 4 bases respectively, with 15 bases between them.